Presented here are 3 T cell receptor beta chains from one specimen sequenced in a study of tumor-infiltrating lymphocytes in primary liver carcinoma. The input was 400 to 500 ng total RNA; TCR beta cDNA was made from it with a constant-region primer. Libraries for TCR beta were built through three nested multiplex PCR rounds, which together made up a slightly modified ARM-PCR procedure. Use of TRBV1-TRBV30 forward primers with a C-beta reverse primer characterized the first two PCR rounds, which lasted roughly 11 cycles each. TCRdb recomputed calls from the multiplex PCR reads with MiXCR, one row per CDR3 protein. The sample contains about 120,000 distinct CDR3 sequences, roughly three fifths of which appear only once. Co-extraction of both nucleic acids (RNA and DNA) used roughly 20-33 mg of unsorted bulk tissue. The source material was liver tumor tissue from sampling region 1. As to subset: tumor region T1, superior pole. The receptors stem from an older woman with primary liver carcinoma and hepatitis B virus infection.

This clonotype came up once. The junction shows a germline mismatch at one end, possibly a read error. The CDR3 loop is CASSDGGYHEQFF. CDR3 nucleotides: TGTGCCAGCAGTGACGGGGGCTACCATGAGCAGTTTTTC. The V gene is TRBV11-3, the J gene TRBJ2-1, with D perhaps being TRBD1 or TRBD2 (6 bases each). Germline CDR1 and CDR2: SGHNT and YENEEA. The CDR3 consists of 13 residues.

About this clonotype itself: The junction differs from germline at one of its ends, possibly a read error. This chain links TRBV11-3 with TRBJ2-1, with 8 bases fitting TRBD2. The CDR3 spans 15 residues. Germline CDR1 SGHNT, CDR2 YENEEA. In DNA, the CDR3 is TGTGCCATCAGCCCTGCAGCGGGAGCTGGGAATGAGCAGTTCTTC. Translating gives CAISPAAGAGNEQFF.

For this clonotype: This likely comes from a read error, as the CDR3 has no conserved phenylalanine or tryptophan at its end. The chain carries TRBV11-2 and TRBJ2-6, with D maybe TRBD1 (6 bases). Germline lookup yields CDR1 SGHAT and CDR2 FQNNGV. This CDR3 is 14 amino acids long. The CDR3 DNA is TGTGCCGGCAGCTTAGAGCCAGGGGCCAACATCCTGACTATC. The encoded protein is CAGSLEPGANILTI.